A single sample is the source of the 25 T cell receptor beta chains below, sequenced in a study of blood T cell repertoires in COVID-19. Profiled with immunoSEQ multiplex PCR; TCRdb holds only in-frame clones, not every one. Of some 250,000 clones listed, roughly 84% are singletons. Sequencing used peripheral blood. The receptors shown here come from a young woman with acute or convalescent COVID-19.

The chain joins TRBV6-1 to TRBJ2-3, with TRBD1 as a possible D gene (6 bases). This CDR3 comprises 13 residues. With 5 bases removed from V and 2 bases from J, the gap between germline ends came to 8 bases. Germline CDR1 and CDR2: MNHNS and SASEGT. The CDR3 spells CASSRTDTDTQYF. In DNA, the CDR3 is TGTGCCAGCAGTAGGACAGACACAGATACGCAGTATTTT.

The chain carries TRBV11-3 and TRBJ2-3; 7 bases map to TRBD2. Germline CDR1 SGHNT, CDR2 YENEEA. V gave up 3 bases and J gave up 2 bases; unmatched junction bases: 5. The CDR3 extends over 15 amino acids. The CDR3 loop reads CASSFQRELTDTQYF. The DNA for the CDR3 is TGTGCCAGCAGCTTTCAGCGGGAACTCACAGATACGCAGTATTTT.

The CDR3 reads CASSQENMRQGTYEQYF. The CDR3 DNA reads TGCGCCAGCAGCCAAGAAAATATGAGACAGGGGACCTACGAGCAGTACTTC. The chain has TRBV4-1 and TRBJ2-7; 8 nucleotides agree with TRBD1. This CDR3 contains 17 residues. The junction had 9 bases not matched to a gene; V was cut back by 0 bases and J by 2 bases. The germline gives CDR1 MGHRA, CDR2 YSYEKL.

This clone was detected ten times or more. CDR3 residues: CASSPLDMAHNEQFF. CDR3 nucleotides: TGTGCCAGCAGTCCCCTGGACATGGCCCACAATGAGCAGTTCTTC. V is TRBV27 and J is TRBJ2-1; the D gene is possibly TRBD1 (5 bases). This CDR3 contains 15 residues. The germline CDR1 and CDR2 sequences are MNHEY and SMNVEV (reference sequence). V gave up 5 bases and J gave up 5 bases, with 16 bases separating them.

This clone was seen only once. The CDR3 reads CASSQLSYGYTF. Written as DNA, the CDR3 is TGTGCCAGCAGCCAACTCAGCTATGGCTACACCTTC. V is TRBV3-1 (or the pseudogene TRBV3-2) and J is TRBJ1-2; the D is unclear. This CDR3 has 12 amino acids. Germline V gives CDR1 LGHDT, CDR2 YNNKEL (reference sequence). V shed 2 bases and J shed 4 bases, with 5 bases lying between them.

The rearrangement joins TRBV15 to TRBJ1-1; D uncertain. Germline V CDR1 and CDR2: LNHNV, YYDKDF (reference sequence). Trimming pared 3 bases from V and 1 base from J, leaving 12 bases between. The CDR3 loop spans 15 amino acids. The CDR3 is CATSRPGGENTEAFF. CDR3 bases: TGTGCCACCAGCAGGCCAGGAGGCGAGAACACTGAAGCTTTCTTT.

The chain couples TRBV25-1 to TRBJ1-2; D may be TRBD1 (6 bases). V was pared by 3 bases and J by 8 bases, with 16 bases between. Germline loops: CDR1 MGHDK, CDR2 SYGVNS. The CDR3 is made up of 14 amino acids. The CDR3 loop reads CASSDRQERGGYTF. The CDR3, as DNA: TGTGCCAGCAGTGACCGACAGGAACGAGGGGGCTACACCTTC.

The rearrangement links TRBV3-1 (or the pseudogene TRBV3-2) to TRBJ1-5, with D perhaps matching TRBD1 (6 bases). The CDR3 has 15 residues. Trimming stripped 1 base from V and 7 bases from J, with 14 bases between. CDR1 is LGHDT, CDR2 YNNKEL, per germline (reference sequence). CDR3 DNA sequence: TGTGCCAGCAGCCAAGCCGGGGGGGCCGGGCAGCCCCAGCATTTT. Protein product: CASSQAGGAGQPQHF.

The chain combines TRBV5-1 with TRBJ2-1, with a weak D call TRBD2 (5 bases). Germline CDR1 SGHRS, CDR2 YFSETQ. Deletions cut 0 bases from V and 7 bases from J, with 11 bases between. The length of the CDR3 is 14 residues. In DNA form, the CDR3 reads TGCGCCAGCAGCTTGGGCGGGCGTGTAAATGAGCAGTTCTTC. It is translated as CASSLGGRVNEQFF.

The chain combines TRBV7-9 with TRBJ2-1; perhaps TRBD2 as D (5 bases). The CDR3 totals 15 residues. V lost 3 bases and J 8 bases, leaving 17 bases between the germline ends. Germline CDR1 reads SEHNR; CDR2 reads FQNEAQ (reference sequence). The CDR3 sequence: CASSFPEEAYDEQFF. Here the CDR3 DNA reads TGTGCCAGCAGCTTCCCCGAGGAGGCGTATGATGAGCAGTTCTTC. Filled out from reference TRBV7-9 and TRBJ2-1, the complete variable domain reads DTGVSQNPRHKITKRGQNVTFRCDPISEHNRLYWYRQTLGQGPEFLTYFQNEAQLEKSRLLSDRFSAERPKGSFSTLEIQRTEQGDSAMYLCASSFPEEAYDEQFFGPGTRLTVL.

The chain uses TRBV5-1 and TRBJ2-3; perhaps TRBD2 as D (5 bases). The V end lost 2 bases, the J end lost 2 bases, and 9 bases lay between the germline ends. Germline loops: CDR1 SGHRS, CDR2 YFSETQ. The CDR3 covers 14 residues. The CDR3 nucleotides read TGCGCCAGCAGCTTACTCGGACTCACAGATACGCAGTATTTT. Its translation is CASSLLGLTDTQYF.

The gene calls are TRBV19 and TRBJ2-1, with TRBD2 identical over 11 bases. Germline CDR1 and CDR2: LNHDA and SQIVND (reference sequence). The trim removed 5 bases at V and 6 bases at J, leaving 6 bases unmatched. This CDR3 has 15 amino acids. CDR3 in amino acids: CASSWTSGLPNEQFF. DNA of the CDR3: TGTGCCAGTAGTTGGACTAGCGGGCTCCCCAATGAGCAGTTCTTC.

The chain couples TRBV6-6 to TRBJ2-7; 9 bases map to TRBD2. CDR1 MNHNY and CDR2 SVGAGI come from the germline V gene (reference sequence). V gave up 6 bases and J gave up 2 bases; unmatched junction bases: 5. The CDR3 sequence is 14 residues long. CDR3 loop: CASSRTSEAYEQYF. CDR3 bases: TGTGCCAGCAGCCGGACTAGCGAGGCCTACGAGCAGTACTTC.

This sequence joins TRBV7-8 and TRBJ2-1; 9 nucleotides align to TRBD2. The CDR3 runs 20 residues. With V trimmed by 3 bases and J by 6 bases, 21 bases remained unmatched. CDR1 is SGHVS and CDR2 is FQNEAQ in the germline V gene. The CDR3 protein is CASSFTRRREGLLGLNEQFF. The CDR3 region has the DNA TGTGCCAGCAGCTTCACCCGGCGGCGGGAGGGCCTCCTGGGGCTCAATGAGCAGTTCTTC.

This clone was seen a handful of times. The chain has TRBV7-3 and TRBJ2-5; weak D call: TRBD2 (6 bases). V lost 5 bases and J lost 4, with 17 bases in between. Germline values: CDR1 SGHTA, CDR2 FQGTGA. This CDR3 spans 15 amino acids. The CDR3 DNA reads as TGTGCCAGCAGCCAAGGAGCCGGGGGAGGAGAGACCCAGTACTTC. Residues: CASSQGAGGGETQYF.

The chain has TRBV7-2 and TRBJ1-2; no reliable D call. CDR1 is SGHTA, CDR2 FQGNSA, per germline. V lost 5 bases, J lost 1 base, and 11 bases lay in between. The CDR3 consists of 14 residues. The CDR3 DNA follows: TGTGCCAGCAGCCAAAGGACTCTTAACTATGGCTACACCTTC. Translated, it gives CASSQRTLNYGYTF.

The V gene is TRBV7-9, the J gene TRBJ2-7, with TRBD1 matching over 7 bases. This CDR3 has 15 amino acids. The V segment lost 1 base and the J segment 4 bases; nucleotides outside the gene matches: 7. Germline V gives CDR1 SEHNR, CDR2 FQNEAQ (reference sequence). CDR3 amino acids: CASSLGPTGLYEQYF. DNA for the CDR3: TGTGCCAGCAGCTTAGGTCCGACAGGGTTGTACGAGCAGTACTTC.

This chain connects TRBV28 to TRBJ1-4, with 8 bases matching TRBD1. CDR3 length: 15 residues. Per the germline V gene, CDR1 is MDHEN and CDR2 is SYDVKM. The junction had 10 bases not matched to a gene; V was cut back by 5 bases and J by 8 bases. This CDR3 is CASSARQGLGEKLFF. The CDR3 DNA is TGTGCCAGCAGTGCCCGACAGGGGTTGGGAGAAAAACTGTTTTTT.

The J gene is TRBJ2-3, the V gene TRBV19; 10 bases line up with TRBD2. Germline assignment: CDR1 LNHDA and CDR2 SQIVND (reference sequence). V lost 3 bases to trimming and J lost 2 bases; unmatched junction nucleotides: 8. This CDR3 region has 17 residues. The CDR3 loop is CASSISGRTSFTDTQYF. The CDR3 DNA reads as TGTGCCAGTAGTATTAGCGGGAGGACCTCCTTCACAGATACGCAGTATTTT.

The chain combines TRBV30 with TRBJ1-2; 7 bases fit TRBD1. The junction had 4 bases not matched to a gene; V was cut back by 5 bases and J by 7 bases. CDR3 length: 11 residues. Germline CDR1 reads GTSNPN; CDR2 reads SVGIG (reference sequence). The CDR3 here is CAWDRVGGYTF. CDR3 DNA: TGTGCCTGGGACAGGGTAGGTGGCTACACCTTC.

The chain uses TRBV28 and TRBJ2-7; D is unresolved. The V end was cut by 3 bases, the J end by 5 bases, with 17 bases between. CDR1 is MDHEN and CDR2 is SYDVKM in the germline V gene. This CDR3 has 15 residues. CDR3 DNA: TGTGCCAGCAGTTTGACGGTTTTAGCCTGGGACGAGCAGTACTTC. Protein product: CASSLTVLAWDEQYF.

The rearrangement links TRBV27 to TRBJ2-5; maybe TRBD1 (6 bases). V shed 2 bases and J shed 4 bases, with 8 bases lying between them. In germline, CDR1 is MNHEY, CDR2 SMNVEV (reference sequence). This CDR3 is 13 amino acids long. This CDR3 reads CASSLVRGETQYF. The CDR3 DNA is TGTGCCAGCAGTTTAGTCAGGGGAGAGACCCAGTACTTC.

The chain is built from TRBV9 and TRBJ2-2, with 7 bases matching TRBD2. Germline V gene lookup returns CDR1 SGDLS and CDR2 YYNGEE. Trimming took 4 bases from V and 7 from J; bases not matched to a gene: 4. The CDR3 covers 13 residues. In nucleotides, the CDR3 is TGTGCCAGCAGCTCGCCTAGCGGCGGGGAGCTGTTTTTT. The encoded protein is CASSSPSGGELFF.

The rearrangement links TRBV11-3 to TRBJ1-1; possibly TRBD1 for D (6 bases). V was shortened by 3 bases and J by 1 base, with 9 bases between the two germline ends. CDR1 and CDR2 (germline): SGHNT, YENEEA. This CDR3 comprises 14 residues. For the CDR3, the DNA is TGTGCCAGCAGCTTGACAGGATCGAACACTGAAGCTTTCTTT. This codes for CASSLTGSNTEAFF.

CDR3 nucleotides: TGTGCCAGCAGCTTAGGACAGGGGGCGTATGGCTACACCTTC. Its protein product is CASSLGQGAYGYTF. V and J are TRBV7-9 and TRBJ1-2, with 10 bases aligning to TRBD1. The CDR3 is made up of 14 amino acids. Germline assignment: CDR1 SEHNR and CDR2 FQNEAQ (reference sequence). The V gene end was trimmed by 1 base and the J gene end by 5 bases; junction bases not matched to a gene: 1.